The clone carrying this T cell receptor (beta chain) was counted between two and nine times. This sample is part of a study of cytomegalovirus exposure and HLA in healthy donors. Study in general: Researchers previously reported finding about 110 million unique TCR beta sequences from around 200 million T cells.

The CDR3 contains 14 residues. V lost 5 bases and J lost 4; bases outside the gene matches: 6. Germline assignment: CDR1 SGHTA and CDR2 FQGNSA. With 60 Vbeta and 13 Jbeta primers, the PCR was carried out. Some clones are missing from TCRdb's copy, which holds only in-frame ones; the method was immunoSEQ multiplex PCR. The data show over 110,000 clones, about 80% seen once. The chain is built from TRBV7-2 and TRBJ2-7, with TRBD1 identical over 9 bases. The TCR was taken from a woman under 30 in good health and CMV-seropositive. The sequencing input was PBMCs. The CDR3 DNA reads TGTGCCAGCAGCCCCCGGGACAGGGAATACGAGCAGTACTTC. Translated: CASSPRDREYEQYF.